These T cell receptor beta chains were read from a single sample in a study of blood T cell repertoires in COVID-19. The assay was immunoSEQ multiplex PCR, and TCRdb's table has in-frame clones only and misses some. The table shows some 350,000 clones, with 80% to 90% occurring only once. The source material was PBMCs or T cells enriched from blood (not recorded which). These receptors were obtained from a woman in her twenties or thirties who had recovered from COVID-19. The conserved cysteine and the conserved F or W are not part of the CDR3 here. Clone sizes are given selectively: once, few, many, or a class where the clone is expanded.

cdr3_length	v_call	j_call	clone_size	cdr3_aa
13	TRBV4-3	TRBJ1-1	.	ASSQAPATGSEAF
14	TRBV27	TRBJ2-7	once	ASSFSWDRGYSEQY
16	TRBV30	TRBJ2-3	.	AWRETSAGSGTTDTQY
14	TRBV28	TRBJ1-5	.	ASSTDRLAEYQPQH
15	TRBV4-3	TRBJ2-3	.	ASSQHSGGFSTDTQY
14	TRBV3-1/TRBV3-2	TRBJ1-3	.	ASSLGRLGTGNTIY
14	TRBV2	TRBJ2-7	.	ASSEAAGGAFGEQY
14	TRBV28	TRBJ1-4	.	ASSFRRGQGDEKLF
9	TRBV12-3/TRBV12-4	TRBJ1-2	.	ASSFGGGYT
13	TRBV18	TRBJ1-3	.	ASSPPTSSGNTIY
13	TRBV6-1	TRBJ2-7	.	AVSEALLRGYEQY
12	TRBV5-1	TRBJ1-2	.	ASSLGTGNYGYT
19	TRBV21-1	TRBJ1-5	.	ASILKVQAVSPVHSNQPQH
14	TRBV5-1	TRBJ1-1	.	ASSLPLGGADTEAF
12	TRBV9	TRBJ1-4	.	ASSSDRGGEKLF
14	TRBV7-2	TRBJ1-3	.	ASSLVARRSGNTIY
11	TRBV5-1	TRBJ2-5	.	ASSPTPSRTQY
13	TRBV18	TRBJ2-5	.	ASSPPGTGKETQY
14	TRBV6-5	TRBJ1-2	.	ASSYSGTGGNYGYT
14	TRBV15	TRBJ1-2	.	ATSRLGGIGVHGYT